This TCR beta chain was observed in a study of shared clonotypes between healthy human individuals. Generated by immunoSEQ multiplex PCR, the TCRdb table keeps only in-frame clones and is missing some. The sample lists about 1 million clones; about 75% were seen once. Findings and caveats of the study: Owing to a small donor count, the genetic and exposure-history diversity represented was limited. About 5% of naive CD4 clonotypes were shared across a few donors. Clonotypes shared by all four sorted-subset donors had higher generation probabilities than non-shared clonotypes.

Notes on this clone: Its antigen is still unknown.

The study enrolled healthy HIV-negative adults without recent acute infections or vaccinations as donors. The CDR3 is 12 amino acids. The V gene lost 1 base and the J gene lost 4 bases, with 4 bases spanning the gap. Germline V lookup: CDR1 SGHRS, CDR2 YFSETQ. The specimen sequenced was memory CD4+ T cells sorted from blood. As for subset: CD45RA-negative fraction. This chain links TRBV5-1 with TRBJ2-3; D call uncertain. The source of this sequence is a man between 18 and 35 years old in good health. The CDR3 loop is CASSLRPDTQYF. CDR3 in DNA: TGCGCCAGCAGCTTGCGCCCAGATACGCAGTATTTT.